The clone carrying this T cell receptor beta chain was seen many times. The target antigen is unknown. This entry belongs to a study of shared clonotypes between healthy human individuals. V was cut by 1 base and J by 1 base, with 7 bases left in between. The germline V gene encodes CDR1 GTSNPN and CDR2 SVGIG (reference sequence). This CDR3 has 13 residues. Sorted-subset replicate PCR reactions contained roughly 200 ng DNA, corresponding to approximately 30,000 T cell genomes. The assay was immunoSEQ multiplex PCR, and TCRdb's table has in-frame clones only and misses some. Found here are over a million clones, 65% to 80% of them singletons; the top ten hold approximately 1.3%. Broader study findings: It was observed that approximately 5% of naive CD4 clonotypes were shared across a handful of donors.

Sequencing used memory CD4+ T cells sorted from blood. Subset in this sample: CD45RA-negative fraction. The TCR sequence derives from a man aged 18 to 29 in good health. The J gene is TRBJ1-1, the V gene TRBV30; D is uncertain. For the CDR3, the DNA is TGTGCCTGGAGTGGGGAGGGGAACACTGAAGCTTTCTTT. This gives the protein CAWSGEGNTEAFF.